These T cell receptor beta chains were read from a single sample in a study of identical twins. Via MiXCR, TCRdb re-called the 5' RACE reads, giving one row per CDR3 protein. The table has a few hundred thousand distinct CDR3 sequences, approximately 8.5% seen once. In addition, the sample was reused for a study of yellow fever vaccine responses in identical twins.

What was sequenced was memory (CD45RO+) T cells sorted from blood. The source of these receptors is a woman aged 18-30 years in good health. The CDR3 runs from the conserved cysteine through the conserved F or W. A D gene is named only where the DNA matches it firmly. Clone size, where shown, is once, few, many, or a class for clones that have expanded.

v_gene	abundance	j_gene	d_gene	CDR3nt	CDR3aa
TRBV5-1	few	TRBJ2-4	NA	TGCGCCAGCAGCTTGGCAGAGGGTTCCCTAGCCAAAAACATTCAGTACTTC	CASSLAEGSLAKNIQYF
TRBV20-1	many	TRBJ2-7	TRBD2	TGCAGTGCCCAGCGGGAGGGCCCCTACGAGCAGTACTTC	CSAQREGPYEQYF
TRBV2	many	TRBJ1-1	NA	TGTGCCAGCAGTGTTCAGAGGGCTAACACTGAAGCTTTCTTT	CASSVQRANTEAFF
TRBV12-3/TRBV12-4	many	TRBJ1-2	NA	TGTGCCAGCAGTGGGGCAGGCCTTTCCTATGGCTACACCTTC	CASSGAGLSYGYTF
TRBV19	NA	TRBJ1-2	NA	TGTGCCAGTAGCAAAACAGATAACTATGGCTACACCTTC	CASSKTDNYGYTF
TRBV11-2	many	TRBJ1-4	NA	TGTGCCAGCAGCTTAGAAGGGAATGTTAGCGAAAAACTGTTTTTT	CASSLEGNVSEKLFF
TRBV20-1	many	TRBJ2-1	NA	TGCAGTGCTTTTATAGCGTCTCGCTCCTACAATGAGCAGTTCTTC	CSAFIASRSYNEQFF
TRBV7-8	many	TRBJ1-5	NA	TGTGCCAGCAGCCGCGTCGGGGGTGGGAATCAGCCCCAGCATTTT	CASSRVGGGNQPQHF
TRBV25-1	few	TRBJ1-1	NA	TGTGCCAGCAGTAGTACAGGGATCACTGAAGCTTTCTTT	CASSSTGITEAFF
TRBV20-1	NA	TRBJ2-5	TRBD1	TGCAGTGCTGATGACAGGGGCCTGAGGGAGACCCAGTACTTC	CSADDRGLRETQYF
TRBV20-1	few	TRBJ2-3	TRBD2	TGCAGTGCTAGAGAATGGAATCTAGCGGGAGGGCCTGGTACGCAGTATTTT	CSAREWNLAGGPGTQYF
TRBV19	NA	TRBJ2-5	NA	TGTGCCAGTACCCCTAGGGGAGACAATTCCCAAGAGACCCAGTACTTC	CASTPRGDNSQETQYF
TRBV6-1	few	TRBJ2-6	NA	TGTGCCAGCAGTGAAAATAGTTTTGGGGCCAACGTCCTGACTTTC	CASSENSFGANVLTF
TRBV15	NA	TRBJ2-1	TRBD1	TGTGCCACCAGCAGAGGAGGGACAGGGGGCGCCTACAATGAGCAGTTCTTC	CATSRGGTGGAYNEQFF
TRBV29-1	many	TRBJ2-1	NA	TGCAGCGCCGCTAGAGATCCACAATACAATGAGCAGTTCTTC	CSAARDPQYNEQFF
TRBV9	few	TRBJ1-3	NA	TGTGCCAGCAGCGTTCGACCTGGAAACACCATATATTTT	CASSVRPGNTIYF
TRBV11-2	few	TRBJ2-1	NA	TGTGCCAGCAGGGCCGCCGGGACGGGCCACAATGAGCGGTTCTTC	CASRAAGTGHNERFF
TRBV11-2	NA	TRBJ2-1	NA	TGTGCCAGCAGCTCACTCCGATCGGGCCCCTCTACCTACAATGAGCAGTTCTTC	CASSSLRSGPSTYNEQFF
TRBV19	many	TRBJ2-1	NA	TGTGCCAGTAGTATAGCAACTCAGGCGAATGAGCAGTTCTTC	CASSIATQANEQFF
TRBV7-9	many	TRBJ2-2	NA	TGTGCCAGCATCGGGGGGCCGAGTACCGGGGAGCTGTTTTTT	CASIGGPSTGELFF
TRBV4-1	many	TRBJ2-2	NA	TGCGCCAGCAGCCAAACCTTGGGACGGCGGGGTACCGCCGGGGAGCTGTTTTTT	CASSQTLGRRGTAGELFF
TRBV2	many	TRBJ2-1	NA	TGTGCCAGCAGTGTTGGTAGCGCCAGCGGTGAGCAGTTCTTC	CASSVGSASGEQFF
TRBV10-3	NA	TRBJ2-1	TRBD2	TGTGCCACCTTAGCGGGGGGCCGCTACAATGAGCAGTTCTTC	CATLAGGRYNEQFF